Below, 9 T cell receptor beta chains from the same sample are listed, as sequenced in a study of T-cell memory formation after mild COVID-19. TCRdb analysed the 5' RACE reads with MiXCR anew, one entry per CDR3 protein. The sample gives roughly 300,000 distinct CDR3 sequences, approximately 7.6% of which show up once; 22% is in the top ten. Sequencing used PBMCs or a T cell subset sorted from them (not recorded which). The receptors were sampled from a man aged 18 to 30 who had mild COVID-19 (a few samples of this study predate the infection). Cell type and time point are not known.

CDR3 DNA sequence: TGTGCCAGTAGTATAGATTCTCGGCCTAGCTCTAGCACAGATACGCAGTATTTT. It translates to CASSIDSRPSSSTDTQYF. The rearrangement uses TRBV19 and TRBJ2-3; a possible D gene is TRBD2 (5 bases). Germline V gene data show CDR1 as LNHDA and CDR2 as SQIVND (reference sequence). V lost 0 bases and J 0 bases, leaving 16 bases between the germline ends. This CDR3 spans 18 amino acids.

This clonotype was counted only a few times. V gene TRBV11-2 combines with J gene TRBJ1-1; no definite D call. This CDR3 has 17 amino acids. The ends were cut back, 1 base at V and 3 bases at J, with 18 bases in the middle. CDR1 is SGHAT, CDR2 FQNNGV, per germline. This CDR3 is CASSLVFTARADTEAFF. The CDR3 DNA follows: TGTGCCAGCAGCTTAGTATTCACAGCCCGCGCGGACACTGAAGCTTTCTTT.

This clonotype was counted ten times or more. CDR3 residues: CASSLDRDTDTQYF. CDR3 coding DNA: TGTGCCAGCAGCCTAGACAGGGACACAGATACGCAGTATTTT. The chain links TRBV7-2 to TRBJ2-3, with 7 bases fitting TRBD1. CDR3 length: 14 amino acids. Germline V gene lookup returns CDR1 SGHTA and CDR2 FQGNSA. V shed 5 bases and J 2 bases; nucleotides not matched to a gene: 4.

This clonotype was detected many times. V and J are TRBV5-1 and TRBJ2-3, with a tentative D call TRBD1 (6 bases). V shed 3 bases and J shed 4 bases, with 18 bases lying between them. Germline loops: CDR1 SGHRS, CDR2 YFSETQ. This CDR3 spans 16 amino acids. CDR3 residues: CASSSVDSSGSDTQYF. DNA for the CDR3: TGCGCCAGCAGCTCGGTGGACAGCTCGGGATCAGATACGCAGTATTTT.

There are a few counts of this clonotype. The J gene is TRBJ1-5, the V gene TRBV6-1, with 8 bases fitting TRBD1. Trimming at V came to 6 bases and at J to 5 bases, leaving 12 bases not matched to a gene. Germline V gene lookup returns CDR1 MNHNS and CDR2 SASEGT. The CDR3 contains 16 residues. The CDR3 loop is CASRNGQGLVYQPQHF. CDR3 bases: TGTGCCAGCAGAAACGGACAGGGACTAGTTTATCAGCCCCAGCATTTT.

This clonotype appeared a few times. This chain links TRBV7-3 with TRBJ2-2, with TRBD1 matching over 8 bases. The V gene's germline CDR1 is SGHTA and CDR2 FQGTGA. The CDR3 totals 17 residues. With 4 bases clipped from V and 1 base from J, the junction kept 8 bases outside the gene matches. This CDR3 is CASSSGAGTGNTGELFF. The DNA of the CDR3 is TGTGCCAGCAGCTCCGGGGCCGGGACAGGGAACACCGGGGAGCTGTTTTTT. Using reference TRBV7-3 and TRBJ2-2 for the parts outside the CDR3, the full variable domain is GAGVSQTPSNKVTEKGKYVELRCDPISGHTALYWYRQSLGQGPEFLIYFQGTGAADDSGLPNDRFFAVRPEGSVSTLKIQRTERGDSAVYLCASSSGAGTGNTGELFFGEGSRLTVL.

The CDR3 here is CASSFGRWPEQFF. In nucleotides, the CDR3 is TGTGCCAGCAGTTTTGGTAGATGGCCTGAGCAGTTCTTC. This sequence joins TRBV12-3 or TRBV12-4 and TRBJ2-1; D gene unclear. The length of the CDR3 is 13 residues. V was clipped by 3 bases and J by 9 bases, with 12 bases between them.

This clonotype appeared a few times. In DNA, the CDR3 is TGTGCCAGCAGTTACGGGACTAGCGGTAATGAGCAGTTCTTC. This translates into CASSYGTSGNEQFF. The chain couples TRBV6-2 or TRBV6-3 to TRBJ2-1; 11 bases fit TRBD2. The ends lost 2 bases at V and 7 bases at J; junction bases unmatched: 1. Germline CDR1 reads MNHEY; CDR2 reads SVGEGT. There are 14 residues in the CDR3.

This sequence joins TRBV30 and TRBJ2-2; TRBD2 matches 11 bases. The CDR3 contains 15 residues. The V gene's germline CDR1 is GTSNPN and CDR2 SVGIG (reference sequence). V was clipped by 3 bases and J by 6 bases; unmatched bases: 6. This CDR3 is CAWRLTSGVPGELFF. The CDR3 nucleotides are TGTGCCTGGAGGTTGACTAGCGGGGTTCCCGGGGAGCTGTTTTTT.